This T cell receptor (beta chain) was identified during a study of radiotherapy plus CTLA-4 blockade in lung cancer. Turning to the study itself: Objective responses were recorded in around a sixth of patients, with disease control recorded in less than 40%. Overall study results and limits: Interferon-beta, together with early blood T cell clone dynamics, reportedly best predicted response.

A remark on this clone: Its antigen is as yet unknown.

CDR1 and CDR2 (germline): SGHRS, YFSETQ. With 0 bases clipped from V and 2 bases from J, the junction kept 4 bases outside the gene matches. This CDR3 comprises 16 residues. The method was immunoSEQ multiplex PCR; TCRdb's version includes in-frame clones alone and lacks a portion of them. The sample comprises 52,000 or so clones, 65% to 85% of which are singletons, and 2.5% to 4% rests with the top ten. The sample was peripheral blood, taken from a patient treated with radiotherapy plus ipilimumab. The TCR was taken from a human donor with non-small cell lung cancer who had a partial response to radiotherapy plus ipilimumab. This rearrangement joins TRBV5-1 to TRBJ2-2; 7 positions agree with TRBD1. CDR3 nucleotides: TGCGCCAGCAGCTTGGTAGGGGGCGCAAACACCGGGGAGCTGTTTTTT. Residues: CASSLVGGANTGELFF.